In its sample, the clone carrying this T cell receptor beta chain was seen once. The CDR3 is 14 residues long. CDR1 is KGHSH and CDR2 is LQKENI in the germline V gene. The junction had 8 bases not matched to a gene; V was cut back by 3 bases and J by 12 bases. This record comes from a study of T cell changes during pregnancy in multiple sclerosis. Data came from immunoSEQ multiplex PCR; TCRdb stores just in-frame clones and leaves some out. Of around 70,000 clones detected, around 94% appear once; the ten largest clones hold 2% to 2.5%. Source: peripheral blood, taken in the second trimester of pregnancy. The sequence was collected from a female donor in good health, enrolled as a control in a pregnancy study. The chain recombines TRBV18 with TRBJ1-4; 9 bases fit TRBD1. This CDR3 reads CASSPPDRGKELFF. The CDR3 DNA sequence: TGTGCCAGCTCACCCCCGGACAGGGGCAAGGAACTGTTTTTT.